The rows below give T cell receptor beta chains drawn from one sample of a study of CD8 T cells in ankylosing spondylitis. Via MiXCR, TCRdb re-called the 5' RACE reads, giving one row per CDR3 protein. The sample contains 450,000 to 550,000 distinct CDR3 sequences, about 5.4% of which appear only once. Material for sequencing was blood, either unsorted or a sorted T cell fraction (not recorded which). The receptor source for this set is a male donor with ankylosing spondylitis. The CDR3 runs from the conserved cysteine through the conserved F or W. A D gene is named only where the DNA matches it firmly. The listing skips clone size in some rows; elsewhere it reads once, few, many or a size class.

>.|TRBJ2-2|TRBV6-5|many
TGTGCCAGCAGTTACTCTGCGTACACCGGGGAGCTGTTTTTT
CASSYSAYTGELFF
>.|TRBJ1-1|TRBV9|many
TGTGCCAGCAGCGGATCAGTGTTCGGGACAGAAGCTTTCTTT
CASSGSVFGTEAFF
>.|TRBJ2-4|TRBV27|.
TGTGCCAGCAGTTTTGGCTCGGGGCAGGGAGCCAAAAACATTCAGTACTTC
CASSFGSGQGAKNIQYF
>.|TRBJ2-5|TRBV28|.
TGTGCCAGCAGTCGCAGACTAGGGCAAGAGACCCAGTACTTC
CASSRRLGQETQYF
>.|TRBJ1-5|TRBV20-1|many
TGCAGTGCTTCGGACGGGAGAAGCAATCAGCCCCAGCATTTT
CSASDGRSNQPQHF
>.|TRBJ2-1|TRBV24-1|.
TGTGCCACCAGTCAGGGCGGCTGCAATGAGCAGTTCTTC
CATSQGGCNEQFF
>.|TRBJ1-5|TRBV12-3/TRBV12-4|many
TGTGCCAGCAGTTTATACAGGGCCCAGCCCCAGCATTTT
CASSLYRAQPQHF
>.|TRBJ2-2|TRBV7-3|few
TGTGCCAGCAGGGCGGCCACCGGGGAGCTGTTTTTT
CASRAATGELFF
>.|TRBJ1-4|TRBV25-1|many
TGTGCCAGCAGTGATCCCCAGATAACTAATGAAAAACTGTTTTTT
CASSDPQITNEKLFF
>.|TRBJ1-1|TRBV5-1|many
TGCGCCAGCAGCTTGGTCTGGAACACTGAAGCTTTCTTT
CASSLVWNTEAFF
>.|TRBJ1-2|TRBV5-6|.
TGTGCCATGAGCCCCGTGCACCGGGGCTGCACCTTC
CAMSPVHRGCTF
>.|TRBJ2-6|TRBV27|many
TGTGCCAGCTCCACCTCCCCTTTCCTCTCTGGGGCCAACGTCCTGACTTTC
CASSTSPFLSGANVLTF
>TRBD2|TRBJ2-5|TRBV10-1|.
TGCGCCAGCAGTGAACTAGCGGGAGTGGAGACCCAGTACTTC
CASSELAGVETQYF
>.|TRBJ2-7|TRBV5-1|many
TGCGCCAGCAGCGCGACGGGACGCTCCTACGAGCAGTACTTC
CASSATGRSYEQYF
>.|TRBJ2-2|TRBV5-8|few
TGTGCCAGCAGCCCCAGGAGCTCCTACACCGGGGAGCTGTTTTTT
CASSPRSSYTGELFF
>.|TRBJ1-1|TRBV6-5|many
TGTGCCAGCAGTTACTCCATGAACACTGAAGCTTTCTTT
CASSYSMNTEAFF
>TRBD2|TRBJ2-1|TRBV12-3/TRBV12-4|many
TGTGCCAGCAGGGGACTAGCGGGGTTCTCCTACAATGAGCAGTTCTTC
CASRGLAGFSYNEQFF
>.|TRBJ2-7|TRBV21-1|many
TGTGCCAGCAGCAAAGATTGGACCGGTACCTCCTACGAGCAGTACTTC
CASSKDWTGTSYEQYF
>TRBD2|TRBJ2-7|TRBV7-2|many
TGTGCCAGCAGCTTACGCGGGACTAGCGGGAGCTCCTACGAGCAGTACTTC
CASSLRGTSGSSYEQYF
>TRBD1|TRBJ1-2|TRBV6-5|many
TGTGCCAGCAGTTACCGCGTCAGGGGGTATGGCTACACCTTC
CASSYRVRGYGYTF
>.|TRBJ2-7|TRBV28|many
TGTGCCAGCAGTTTATTACAGACTCACTCCTACGAGCAGTACTTC
CASSLLQTHSYEQYF
>.|TRBJ1-5|TRBV6-1|many
TGTGCCAGCAGTGAAAGACGCGGCAATCAGCCCCAGCATTTT
CASSERRGNQPQHF
>.|TRBJ1-5|TRBV20-1|many
TGCAGTGCTAGAGACGGTGCCCTCAATCAGCCCCAGCATTTT
CSARDGALNQPQHF
>.|TRBJ2-7|TRBV5-1|many
TGCGCCAGCAGCTTGCTACAGGCGGATTCCTACGAGCAGTACTTC
CASSLLQADSYEQYF
>.|TRBJ1-6|TRBV6-1|many
TGTGCCAGCAGTGAGGACATATCTCCCTATAATTCACCCCTCCACTTT
CASSEDISPYNSPLHF
>.|TRBJ1-1|TRBV4-3|many
TGCGCCAGCAGCCCCCCCGGGCGAGATACTGAAGCTTTCTTT
CASSPPGRDTEAFF
>.|TRBJ2-3|TRBV5-1|many
TGCGCCAGCAGCATCGGGGACGTACCTAGCACAGATACGCAGTATTTT
CASSIGDVPSTDTQYF
>.|TRBJ1-3|TRBV9|many
TGTGCCAGCAGCGTAGCCGGCTCTGGAAACACCATATATTTT
CASSVAGSGNTIYF
>.|TRBJ1-2|TRBV27|many
TGTGCCAGCAGCCGGGGGGGAGCACCCATTTATGGCTACACCTTC
CASSRGGAPIYGYTF
>.|TRBJ2-5|TRBV29-1|many
TGCAGCGTTGAAGAAAGGGCCTGGCAGACCCAGTACTTC
CSVEERAWQTQYF
>.|TRBJ2-1|TRBV7-6|many
TGTGCCAGCAGCCGAGGGTTAGCGACCTACAATGAGCAGTTCTTC
CASSRGLATYNEQFF
>.|TRBJ2-1|TRBV20-1|few
TGCAGTGCTAGAAAGAGCTTCTCCGACAATGAGCAGTTCTTC
CSARKSFSDNEQFF
>.|TRBJ2-1|TRBV5-1|many
TGCGCCAGTACCCTAACAGGCAGGAACAATGAGCAGTTCTTC
CASTLTGRNNEQFF
>TRBD2|TRBJ2-7|TRBV7-2|many
TGTGCCAGCAGCTTAGAGGTAGCGGGGGGCTACGAGCAGTACTTC
CASSLEVAGGYEQYF
>.|TRBJ1-2|TRBV20-1|many
TGCAGTGCTAGAAAAGCTAACTATGGCTACACCTTC
CSARKANYGYTF
>TRBD2|TRBJ2-7|TRBV4-2|many
TGTGCCAGCAGCCAAGGCCAGGGTAGCGGGAGGTCCGAGCAGTACTTC
CASSQGQGSGRSEQYF
>.|TRBJ2-7|TRBV7-2|many
TGTGCCAGCAGCGGGACGATGGGGACGGCCGCCTACGAGCAGTACTTC
CASSGTMGTAAYEQYF
>TRBD1|TRBJ2-7|TRBV6-1|many
TGTGCCAGCAGAACAGGGACAGCCTACGAGCAGTACTTC
CASRTGTAYEQYF
>.|TRBJ1-3|TRBV7-8|many
TGTGCCAGCAGCTTAGATGGCAACTCTGGAAACACCATATATTTT
CASSLDGNSGNTIYF
>.|TRBJ2-5|TRBV5-1|few
TGCGCCAGCAGCTTCCAGCGGCTGGAAGAGACCCAGTACTTC
CASSFQRLEETQYF
>TRBD2|TRBJ2-7|TRBV11-2|many
TGTGCCAGCAGCTTATCCCCAGCGGGGGACTACGAGCAGTACTTC
CASSLSPAGDYEQYF
>.|TRBJ2-7|TRBV7-6|many
TGTGCCAGCAGCTTAGCCCACGCCCAATCGCGGGAGCAGTACTTC
CASSLAHAQSREQYF
>TRBD1|TRBJ2-7|TRBV12-3/TRBV12-4|many
TGTGCCAGCAACTATCGGGACAGATCCTACGAGCAGTACTTC
CASNYRDRSYEQYF
>.|TRBJ2-4|TRBV7-9|.
TGTGCCAGCAGCTCGACCGATGCGCGCGGGGAGTGGAACATTCAGTACTTC
CASSSTDARGEWNIQYF
>.|TRBJ2-2|TRBV4-2|many
TGTGCCAGCAGCCAAGTGTCAGTTGGTAGCACCGGGGAGCTGTTTTTT
CASSQVSVGSTGELFF
>.|TRBJ2-3|TRBV4-2|many
TGTGCCAGCAGCCAGGGGCACCGATGGGCAGATACGCAGTATTTT
CASSQGHRWADTQYF
>TRBD1|TRBJ1-2|TRBV29-1|many
TGCAGCGCCCGGGGACAGGGTTACTATGGCTACACCTTC
CSARGQGYYGYTF
>TRBD2|TRBJ2-3|TRBV29-1|many
TGCAGCGTTTCAAAGCGGGAGGACACAGATACGCAGTATTTT
CSVSKREDTDTQYF
>.|TRBJ2-5|TRBV7-9|many
TGTGCCAGCAGCTTATTATTGCGTGAGACCCAGTACTTC
CASSLLLRETQYF